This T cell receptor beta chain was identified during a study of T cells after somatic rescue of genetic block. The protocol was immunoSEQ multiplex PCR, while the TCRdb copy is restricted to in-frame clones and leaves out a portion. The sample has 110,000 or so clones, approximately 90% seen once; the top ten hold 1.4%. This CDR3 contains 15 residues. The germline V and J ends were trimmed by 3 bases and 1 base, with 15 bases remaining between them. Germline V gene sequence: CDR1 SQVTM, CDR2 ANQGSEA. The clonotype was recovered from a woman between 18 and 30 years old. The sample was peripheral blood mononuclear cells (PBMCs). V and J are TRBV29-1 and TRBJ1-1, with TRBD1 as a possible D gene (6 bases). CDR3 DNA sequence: TGCAGCGTTGAGAGGGGGTTAGGACAGAACACTGAAGCTTTCTTT. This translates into CSVERGLGQNTEAFF.